This record covers a single T cell receptor (beta chain). Assay used: immunoSEQ multiplex PCR; TCRdb lists only in-frame clones, some missing. The data hold about 220,000 clones, with 88% observed a single time. This entry comes from a study of blood T cell repertoires in COVID-19. Study in general: Samples came from the United States, Italy and Spain, spanning acute and convalescent COVID-19.

The CDR3 contains 17 residues. Sequencing input: PBMCs or T cells enriched from blood (not recorded which). This clonotype originated in a woman in her thirties who had recovered from COVID-19. J is TRBJ1-2 and V is TRBV21-1; TRBD1, the table's D call, lacks a check against the DNA. TRBV21-1 is a pseudogene segment. DNA for the CDR3: TGTGCCAGCAGCAAAAGGGACAGGGGCTTGACGTCCCATGGCTACACCTTC. It specifies CASSKRDRGLTSHGYTF.